These T cell receptor beta chains were read from a single sample in a study of blood T cell repertoires in COVID-19. The repertoire was sequenced with immunoSEQ multiplex PCR; TCRdb's copy has only in-frame clones and lacks some. Counted here are some 340,000 clones, 85% occurring once; the ten biggest clones make up roughly 3.4%. Sequencing input: peripheral blood. Source of these receptors: a woman younger than 30 with acute or convalescent COVID-19. Both conserved end residues are part of each CDR3. D genes are given only for firm matches. Clone size is given for some rows only: seen once, a few or many times, or a class if the clone is expanded.

D gene: TRBD1; clone size: NA; J gene: TRBJ1-4; V gene: TRBV28; CDR3 DNA: TGTGCCAGCAGTTTAAGGGACAGGGGTCCTAATGAAAAACTGTTTTTT; CDR3 protein: CASSLRDRGPNEKLFF
D gene: TRBD1; clone size: NA; J gene: TRBJ2-7; V gene: TRBV9; CDR3 DNA: TGTGCCAGCAGCGTAGGGACAGGGGGCACCTACGAGCAGTACTTC; CDR3 protein: CASSVGTGGTYEQYF
D gene: TRBD1; clone size: NA; J gene: TRBJ2-7; V gene: TRBV10-1; CDR3 DNA: TGCGCCAGCAGTCCCGGGACAGGTCCTCTCGAGCAGTACTTC; CDR3 protein: CASSPGTGPLEQYF
D gene: TRBD1; clone size: NA; J gene: TRBJ1-2; V gene: TRBV18; CDR3 DNA: TGTGCCAGCTCACCACGGACAGGGAACTATGGCTACACCTTC; CDR3 protein: CASSPRTGNYGYTF
D gene: NA; clone size: NA; J gene: TRBJ2-7; V gene: TRBV2; CDR3 DNA: TGTGCCAGCAGTGAGATGGTGGAGGGCGAGCAGTACTTC; CDR3 protein: CASSEMVEGEQYF
D gene: TRBD2; clone size: once; J gene: TRBJ2-1; V gene: TRBV29-1; CDR3 DNA: TGCAGCGTTGATGTTAGCGGGGAGTACTCTTACAATGAGCAGTTCTTC; CDR3 protein: CSVDVSGEYSYNEQFF
D gene: TRBD2; clone size: NA; J gene: TRBJ2-7; V gene: TRBV5-4; CDR3 DNA: TGTGCCAGCAGCTTTTTTAGCGGGTCATCCTACGAGCAGTACTTC; CDR3 protein: CASSFFSGSSYEQYF
D gene: TRBD1; clone size: once; J gene: TRBJ2-2; V gene: TRBV4-1; CDR3 DNA: TGCGCCAGCAGCTCAACCTGGGACAGAGGTAACACCGGGGAGCTGTTTTTT; CDR3 protein: CASSSTWDRGNTGELFF
D gene: TRBD1; clone size: NA; J gene: TRBJ2-1; V gene: TRBV14; CDR3 DNA: TGTGCCAGCAGCCGAGACAGGGGGTTATACAATGAGCAGTTCTTC; CDR3 protein: CASSRDRGLYNEQFF
D gene: NA; clone size: NA; J gene: TRBJ2-1; V gene: TRBV24-1; CDR3 DNA: TGTGCCACCAGTGTCGGTGGAGGGTACGATGAGCAGTTCTTC; CDR3 protein: CATSVGGGYDEQFF
D gene: NA; clone size: NA; J gene: TRBJ2-7; V gene: TRBV11-1; CDR3 DNA: TGTGCCAGCAGCTTAGTGACAGCCCACGAGCAGTACTTC; CDR3 protein: CASSLVTAHEQYF
D gene: TRBD2; clone size: NA; J gene: TRBJ2-2; V gene: TRBV7-3; CDR3 DNA: TGTGCCAGCAGCTTAGCCCCCGGGGGGGGGTCCGGGGAGCTGTTTTTT; CDR3 protein: CASSLAPGGGSGELFF
D gene: TRBD2; clone size: NA; J gene: TRBJ2-2; V gene: TRBV11-3; CDR3 DNA: TGTGCCAGCAGCCTCGGGGGGACGGGGGAGCTGTTTTTT; CDR3 protein: CASSLGGTGELFF
D gene: TRBD1; clone size: few; J gene: TRBJ2-5; V gene: TRBV2; CDR3 DNA: TGTGCCAGCAGTGAGGTTGGGACAGTGGGGACCCAGTACTTC; CDR3 protein: CASSEVGTVGTQYF
D gene: TRBD2; clone size: NA; J gene: TRBJ2-7; V gene: TRBV4-1; CDR3 DNA: TGCGCCAGCAGCCAACTTAGCGGGGGGGCGGGGTCCTACGAGCAGTACTTC; CDR3 protein: CASSQLSGGAGSYEQYF
D gene: TRBD1; clone size: NA; J gene: TRBJ2-2; V gene: TRBV19; CDR3 DNA: TGTGCCAGTAGTATACCTCGAGGGGGCGCCCCCGGGGAGCTGTTTTTT; CDR3 protein: CASSIPRGGAPGELFF
D gene: TRBD1; clone size: NA; J gene: TRBJ1-2; V gene: TRBV18; CDR3 DNA: TGTGCCAGCTCACCCTTCAGGGGGGAGCGCTACACCTTC; CDR3 protein: CASSPFRGERYTF
D gene: NA; clone size: NA; J gene: TRBJ2-7; V gene: TRBV3-1/TRBV3-2; CDR3 DNA: TGTGCCAGCAGTCCCAGCTCCTACGAGCAGTACTTC; CDR3 protein: CASSPSSYEQYF
D gene: NA; clone size: NA; J gene: TRBJ2-5; V gene: TRBV28; CDR3 DNA: TGTGCCAGCAGGTACGAGCAAGAGACCCAGTACTTC; CDR3 protein: CASRYEQETQYF
D gene: TRBD1; clone size: once; J gene: TRBJ2-7; V gene: TRBV3-1/TRBV3-2; CDR3 DNA: TGTGCCAGCAGCCAAGTAGGACAGGGGGCTACTGAACAGTACTTC; CDR3 protein: CASSQVGQGATEQYF
D gene: NA; clone size: NA; J gene: TRBJ1-2; V gene: TRBV3-1/TRBV3-2; CDR3 DNA: TGTGCCAGCAGCCAATCAGACAGGAGCTATGGCTACACCTTC; CDR3 protein: CASSQSDRSYGYTF
D gene: TRBD1; clone size: NA; J gene: TRBJ2-1; V gene: TRBV29-1; CDR3 DNA: TGCAGCGTTGATGCTCAGGGACAGGGTGAGCAGTTCTTC; CDR3 protein: CSVDAQGQGEQFF
D gene: NA; clone size: NA; J gene: TRBJ1-4; V gene: TRBV6-5; CDR3 DNA: TGTGCACCCACGGGGGGGGGTAATGAAAAACTGTTTTTT; CDR3 protein: CAPTGGGNEKLFF
D gene: NA; clone size: NA; J gene: TRBJ1-1; V gene: TRBV6-5; CDR3 DNA: TGTGCCAGCAGTTACTCGATGACAGGCGGCACTGAAGCTTTCTTT; CDR3 protein: CASSYSMTGGTEAFF
D gene: NA; clone size: few; J gene: TRBJ1-2; V gene: TRBV10-2; CDR3 DNA: TGCGCCAGCAGTGAAGGCGGATCTGGGTACACCTTC; CDR3 protein: CASSEGGSGYTF
D gene: NA; clone size: NA; J gene: TRBJ2-5; V gene: TRBV5-1; CDR3 DNA: TGCGCCAGCAGCGCGTTCGGGGATCAAGAGACCCAGTACTTC; CDR3 protein: CASSAFGDQETQYF
D gene: NA; clone size: NA; J gene: TRBJ1-2; V gene: TRBV11-2; CDR3 DNA: TGTGCCAGCAGCCTTAGGCCGTCCGGGGGCTACACCTTC; CDR3 protein: CASSLRPSGGYTF
D gene: NA; clone size: NA; J gene: TRBJ2-3; V gene: TRBV18; CDR3 DNA: TGTGCCAGCTCACCCCAGAGAGACAATCCAGATACGCAGTATTTT; CDR3 protein: CASSPQRDNPDTQYF
D gene: TRBD1; clone size: NA; J gene: TRBJ1-1; V gene: TRBV6-5; CDR3 DNA: TGTGCCAGCAGTTACTCGAACAGGGGGTCCACTGAAGCTTTCTTT; CDR3 protein: CASSYSNRGSTEAFF
D gene: NA; clone size: NA; J gene: TRBJ1-1; V gene: TRBV10-3; CDR3 DNA: TGTGCCATCAGAGACCGGACAGTGAACACTGAAGCTTTCTTT; CDR3 protein: CAIRDRTVNTEAFF
D gene: TRBD2; clone size: NA; J gene: TRBJ2-5; V gene: TRBV9; CDR3 DNA: TGTGCCAGCAGCCTAGGCGGGGGAGTAGGAGAGACCCAGTACTTC; CDR3 protein: CASSLGGGVGETQYF
D gene: TRBD1; clone size: NA; J gene: TRBJ1-6; V gene: TRBV6-1; CDR3 DNA: TGTGCCAGCAGTGAATATGGGACAGGGAAAAATTCACCCCTCCACTTT; CDR3 protein: CASSEYGTGKNSPLHF